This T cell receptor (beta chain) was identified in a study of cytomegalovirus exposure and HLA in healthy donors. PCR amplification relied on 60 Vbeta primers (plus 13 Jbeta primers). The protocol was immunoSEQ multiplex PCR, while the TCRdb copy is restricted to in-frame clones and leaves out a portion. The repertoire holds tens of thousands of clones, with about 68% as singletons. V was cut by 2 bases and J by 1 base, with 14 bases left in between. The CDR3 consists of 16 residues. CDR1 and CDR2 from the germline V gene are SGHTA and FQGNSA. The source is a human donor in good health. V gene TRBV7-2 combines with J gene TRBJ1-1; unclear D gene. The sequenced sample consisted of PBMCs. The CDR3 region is CASSLKFDGENTEAFF. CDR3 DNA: TGTGCCAGCAGCTTAAAGTTCGACGGAGAGAACACTGAAGCTTTCTTT.